The clone carrying this TCR beta chain occurred a few times. Antigen specificity is unknown. This entry is derived from a study of a mutant IDH1 vaccine in newly diagnosed glioma. About the study: Radiotherapy alone preceded vaccination by 4-6 weeks; alternatively, vaccination started with temozolomide cycles.

Clones were read by immunoSEQ multiplex PCR, and TCRdb kept only the in-frame ones, dropping some. The top ten clones hold approximately 1.7% of a sample with 40,000 or so clones, approximately 83% of them seen once. CDR1 is SGHKS and CDR2 is YYEKEE in the germline V gene (reference sequence). The CDR3 is 15 residues long. V shed 6 bases, J shed 6 bases, and the junction held 12 bases outside the gene matches. Time point meaning: week 5, during vaccination. Topical imiquimod was applied with each vaccine dose, which held 300 ug of mutant IDH1 20-mer peptide. This specimen consisted of PBMCs, obtained from a glioma patient whose treatment included an IDH1 peptide vaccine. The TCR originated in a man in his forties with glioma. The rearrangement links TRBV5-5 to TRBJ2-7, with 10 bases matching TRBD1. Here the CDR3 DNA reads TGTGCCAGCACCTTTCTGGGACAGGGGAGTCCCGAGCAGTACTTC. Its translation is CASTFLGQGSPEQYF.